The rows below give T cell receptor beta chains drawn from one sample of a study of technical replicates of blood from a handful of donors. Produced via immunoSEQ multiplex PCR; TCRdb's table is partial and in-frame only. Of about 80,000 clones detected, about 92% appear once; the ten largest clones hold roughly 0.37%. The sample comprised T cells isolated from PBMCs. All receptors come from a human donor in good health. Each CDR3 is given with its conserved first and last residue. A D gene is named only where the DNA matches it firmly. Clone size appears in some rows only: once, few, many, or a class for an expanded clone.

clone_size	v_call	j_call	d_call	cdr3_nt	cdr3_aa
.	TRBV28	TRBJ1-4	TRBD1	TGTGCCAGCGGGACAGGGGTAGAAAAACTGTTTTTT	CASGTGVEKLFF
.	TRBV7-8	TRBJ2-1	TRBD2	TGTGCCAGCAGCTTAGTGCCTAGCGGACCCGTGGGGAATGAGCAGTTCTTC	CASSLVPSGPVGNEQFF
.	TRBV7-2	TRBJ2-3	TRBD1	TGTGCCAGCAGCTCGTCGACAGGGATTTTAGATACGCAGTATTTT	CASSSSTGILDTQYF
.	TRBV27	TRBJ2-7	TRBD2	TGTGCCAGCAGTTGGGGACTAGGCCGCTACGAGCAGTACTTC	CASSWGLGRYEQYF
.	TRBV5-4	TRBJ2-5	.	TGTGCCAGCAGCGCTGGACAGTGGGAGACCCAGTACTTC	CASSAGQWETQYF
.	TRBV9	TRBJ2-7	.	TGTGCCAGCAGTGCACCAGGCTACGAGCAGTACTTC	CASSAPGYEQYF
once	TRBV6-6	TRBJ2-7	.	TGTGCCAGCATGGGGGACGGGACGGACAGCTCCTACGAGCAGTACTTC	CASMGDGTDSSYEQYF
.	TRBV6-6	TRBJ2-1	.	TGTGCCAGCAGTTACAATACTAACTCCTACAATGAGCAGTTCTTC	CASSYNTNSYNEQFF
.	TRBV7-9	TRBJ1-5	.	TGTGCCAGCAGCTTAAACAACAATCAGCCCCAGCATTTT	CASSLNNNQPQHF
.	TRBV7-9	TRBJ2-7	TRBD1	TGTGCCAGCAGCCGAGGACAGGGGGATATCTACGAGCAGTACTTC	CASSRGQGDIYEQYF
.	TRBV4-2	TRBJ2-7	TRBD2	TGTGCCAGCAGCCAAGAGCTAGCGGGACCCTACGAGCAGTACTTC	CASSQELAGPYEQYF
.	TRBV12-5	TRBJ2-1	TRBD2	TGTGCTAGTGGAGAGACAGGGGAACTAGCGGGAGAGCAGTTCTTC	CASGETGELAGEQFF
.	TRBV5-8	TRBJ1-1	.	TGTGCCAGCAGCCCCGACCCGGGACAAACGAACACTGAAGCTTTCTTT	CASSPDPGQTNTEAFF
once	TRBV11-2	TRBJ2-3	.	TGTGCCAGCAGCTTAGATCGGACAGATACGCAGTATTTT	CASSLDRTDTQYF
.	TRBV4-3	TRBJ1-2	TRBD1	TGCGCCAGCAGCCAAATACCGGGACAGGCGTCTTATTATGGCTACACCTTC	CASSQIPGQASYYGYTF
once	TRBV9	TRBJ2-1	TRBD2	TGTGCCAGCAGCCCTAGCGGTTCCTACAATGAGCAGTTCTTC	CASSPSGSYNEQFF
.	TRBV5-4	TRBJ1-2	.	TGTGCCAGCAGCTTGGCCCCGGGGTATGATGGCTACACCTTC	CASSLAPGYDGYTF
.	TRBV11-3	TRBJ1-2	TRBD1	TGTGCCAGCAGCTATAGGGGACAGGATCTTGGCTACACCTTC	CASSYRGQDLGYTF
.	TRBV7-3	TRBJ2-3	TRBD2	TGTGCCAGCAGCTCCGGACTAGCGAACACAGATACGCAGTATTTT	CASSSGLANTDTQYF
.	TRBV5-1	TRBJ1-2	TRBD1	TGCGCCAGCAGCTTGGGGGACAGAGGTATCTATGGCTACACCTTC	CASSLGDRGIYGYTF
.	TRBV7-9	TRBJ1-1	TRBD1	TGTGCCAGCAGCCTAAGGGACAGTGAAGCTTTCTTT	CASSLRDSEAFF
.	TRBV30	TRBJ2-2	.	TGTGCCTGGAAGCTAGGGGTAAACACCGGGGAGCTGTTTTTT	CAWKLGVNTGELFF
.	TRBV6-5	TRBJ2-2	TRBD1	TGTGCCAGCAGTTACACCACAGGGGGAAACGGGGAGCTGTTTTTT	CASSYTTGGNGELFF
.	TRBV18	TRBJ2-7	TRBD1	TGTGCCAGCTCACCACCGGGACAGGACTACGAGCAGTACTTC	CASSPPGQDYEQYF
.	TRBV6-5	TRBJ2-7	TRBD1	TGTGCCAACCCGAGGACAGGGATTAGCTACGAGCAGTACTTC	CANPRTGISYEQYF
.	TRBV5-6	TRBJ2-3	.	TGTGCCAGCCGCACCGCGAGGGAGGATGGAGATACGCAGTATTTT	CASRTAREDGDTQYF